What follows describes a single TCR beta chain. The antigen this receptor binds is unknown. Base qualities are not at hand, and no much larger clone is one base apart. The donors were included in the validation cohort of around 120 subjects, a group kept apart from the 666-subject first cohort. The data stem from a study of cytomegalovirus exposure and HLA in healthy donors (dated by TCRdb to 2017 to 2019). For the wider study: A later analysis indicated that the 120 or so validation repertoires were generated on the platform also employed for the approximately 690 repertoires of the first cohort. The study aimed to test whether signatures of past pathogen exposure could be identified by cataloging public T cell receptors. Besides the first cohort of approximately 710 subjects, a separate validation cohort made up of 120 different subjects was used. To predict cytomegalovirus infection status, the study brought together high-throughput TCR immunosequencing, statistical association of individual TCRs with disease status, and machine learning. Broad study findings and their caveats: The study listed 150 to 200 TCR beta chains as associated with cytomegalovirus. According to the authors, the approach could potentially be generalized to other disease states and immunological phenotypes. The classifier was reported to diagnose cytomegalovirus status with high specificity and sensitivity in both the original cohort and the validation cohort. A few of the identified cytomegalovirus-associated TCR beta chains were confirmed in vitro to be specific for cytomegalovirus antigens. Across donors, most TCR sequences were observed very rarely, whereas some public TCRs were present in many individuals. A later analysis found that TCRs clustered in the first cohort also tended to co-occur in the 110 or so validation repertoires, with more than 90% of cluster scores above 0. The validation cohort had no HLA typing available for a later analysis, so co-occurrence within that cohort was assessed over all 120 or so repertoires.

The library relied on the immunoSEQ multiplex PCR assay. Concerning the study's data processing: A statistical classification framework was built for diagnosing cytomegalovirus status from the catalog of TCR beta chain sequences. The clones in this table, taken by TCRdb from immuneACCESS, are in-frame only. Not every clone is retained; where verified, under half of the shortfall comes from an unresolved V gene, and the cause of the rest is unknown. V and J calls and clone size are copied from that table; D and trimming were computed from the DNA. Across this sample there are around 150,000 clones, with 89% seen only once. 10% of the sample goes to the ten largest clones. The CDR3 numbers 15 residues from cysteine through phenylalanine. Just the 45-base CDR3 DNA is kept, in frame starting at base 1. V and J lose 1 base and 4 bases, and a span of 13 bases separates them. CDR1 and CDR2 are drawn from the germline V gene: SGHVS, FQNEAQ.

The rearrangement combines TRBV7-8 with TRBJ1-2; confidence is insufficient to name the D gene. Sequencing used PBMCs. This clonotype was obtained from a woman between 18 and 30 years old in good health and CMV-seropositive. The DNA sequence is TGTGCCAGCAGCTTAGATGGGCAGCGGAGCTATGGCTACACCTTC. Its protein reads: CASSLDGQRSYGYTF.